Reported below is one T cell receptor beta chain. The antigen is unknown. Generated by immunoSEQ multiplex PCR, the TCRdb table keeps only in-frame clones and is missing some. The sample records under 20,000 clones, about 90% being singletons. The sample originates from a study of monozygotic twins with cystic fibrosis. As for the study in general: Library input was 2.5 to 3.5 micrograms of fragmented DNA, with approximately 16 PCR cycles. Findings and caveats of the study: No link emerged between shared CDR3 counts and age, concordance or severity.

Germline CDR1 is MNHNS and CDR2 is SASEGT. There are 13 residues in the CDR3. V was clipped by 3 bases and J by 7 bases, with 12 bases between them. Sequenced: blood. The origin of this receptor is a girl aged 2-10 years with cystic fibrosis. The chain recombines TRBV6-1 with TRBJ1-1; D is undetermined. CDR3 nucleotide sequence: TGTGCCAGCAGTGATGGACTGGTCCTTGAAGCTTTCTTT. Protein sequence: CASSDGLVLEAFF.